The rows below give T cell receptor beta chains drawn from one sample of a study of blood T cell repertoires in COVID-19. Libraries were prepared by immunoSEQ multiplex PCR; TCRdb keeps only in-frame clonotypes and omits some of them. The profile shows approximately 170,000 clones, around 87% of them singletons. Input material: peripheral blood. The receptors shown here come from a woman of 80 years or more in a cohort sampled during active or convalescent COVID-19. The CDR3 runs from the conserved cysteine through the conserved F or W. The order of the fields is CDR3 DNA, CDR3 protein, clone size, J gene, D gene, CDR3 length, V gene. D genes are given only for firm matches. Size tells how often a clone was seen (once, few, many) or the class of an expanded clone, and some rows leave it out.

DNA: TGCGCCAGCAGCCAAGGGAACACAGGGTACGAGCAGTACTTC
CDR3: CASSQGNTGYEQYF
size: -
J: TRBJ2-7
D: -
length: 14
V: TRBV4-3

DNA: TGCGCCAGCAGCCCCAGAGGGAGCTCCTACAATGAGCAGTTCTTC
CDR3: CASSPRGSSYNEQFF
size: -
J: TRBJ2-1
D: -
length: 15
V: TRBV5-1

DNA: TGCGCCAGCAGCCAAGGCCGAGCTAGCGGGAGGCCGGGGGTGACCCAGTACTTC
CDR3: CASSQGRASGRPGVTQYF
size: -
J: TRBJ2-5
D: TRBD2
length: 18
V: TRBV4-1

DNA: TGTGCCAGCAGCCAGGACAGGTACACTGAAGCTTTCTTT
CDR3: CASSQDRYTEAFF
size: many
J: TRBJ1-1
D: TRBD1
length: 13
V: TRBV12-3/TRBV12-4

DNA: TGTGCCTGGAGCGGCGGGGGCGACGAGCAGTACTTC
CDR3: CAWSGGGDEQYF
size: -
J: TRBJ2-7
D: -
length: 12
V: TRBV30

DNA: TGTGCCAGCAGTTTGGCGGAAGTATTTAGCAATCAGCCCCAGCATTTT
CDR3: CASSLAEVFSNQPQHF
size: -
J: TRBJ1-5
D: -
length: 16
V: TRBV28

DNA: TGTGCCAGCAGTTTGTCAGCCGGGACTGAAGCTTTCTTT
CDR3: CASSLSAGTEAFF
size: -
J: TRBJ1-1
D: -
length: 13
V: TRBV27

DNA: TGTGCCACCAGCCTAAGTCCAGGGTCCCCAAGGCTGTCCGAGCAGTACTTC
CDR3: CATSLSPGSPRLSEQYF
size: -
J: TRBJ2-7
D: -
length: 17
V: TRBV15

DNA: TGTGCCATCAGGACAGGGGGCAATTCACCCCTCCACTTT
CDR3: CAIRTGGNSPLHF
size: -
J: TRBJ1-6
D: TRBD1
length: 13
V: TRBV10-3

DNA: TGTGCCAGCAGCACCACGACAGGGACGAACACTGAAGCTTTCTTT
CDR3: CASSTTTGTNTEAFF
size: -
J: TRBJ1-1
D: TRBD1
length: 15
V: TRBV7-2

DNA: TGTGCCAGCAGTGAAACCCTGGAGGGCTACAATGAGCAGTTCTTC
CDR3: CASSETLEGYNEQFF
size: -
J: TRBJ2-1
D: -
length: 15
V: TRBV6-1

DNA: TGCGCCAGCAGCCTAAGGGGGAGAGGGAACACTGAAGCTTTCTTT
CDR3: CASSLRGRGNTEAFF
size: -
J: TRBJ1-1
D: -
length: 15
V: TRBV4-3

DNA: TGTGCCAGCAGTTCTCAGGGACAACTAGAATCCTACACCTTC
CDR3: CASSSQGQLESYTF
size: -
J: TRBJ1-2
D: -
length: 14
V: TRBV27

DNA: TGCGCCAGCAGCCCGAGGGCAGGGGGATTGAACACTGAAGCTTTCTTT
CDR3: CASSPRAGGLNTEAFF
size: -
J: TRBJ1-1
D: TRBD1
length: 16
V: TRBV10-1

DNA: TGTGCCAGTAGTATTAGGCGAGGAGTTAACTCCTACAATGAGCAGTTCTTC
CDR3: CASSIRRGVNSYNEQFF
size: once
J: TRBJ2-1
D: -
length: 17
V: TRBV19

DNA: TGTGCCTGGAGTTTAGGAGGGGCATGGTCTGGAAACACCATATATTTT
CDR3: CAWSLGGAWSGNTIYF
size: -
J: TRBJ1-3
D: -
length: 16
V: TRBV30

DNA: TGTGCCAGCAGCCCGCTTTTGGGGACAGAGCAGTTCTTC
CDR3: CASSPLLGTEQFF
size: -
J: TRBJ2-1
D: -
length: 13
V: TRBV7-2

DNA: TGTGCCAGCAGTTTATTGGTGACACAGAGAGAGCAGTTCTTC
CDR3: CASSLLVTQREQFF
size: few
J: TRBJ2-1
D: -
length: 14
V: TRBV28

DNA: TGTGCCAGCAGTCCTCTTTGGACAGGGCAGTATAATTCACCCCTCCACTTT
CDR3: CASSPLWTGQYNSPLHF
size: -
J: TRBJ1-6
D: TRBD1
length: 17
V: TRBV27

DNA: TGCGCCAGCAGCCAAGAGACAGGGAACAGTGGCTACACCTTC
CDR3: CASSQETGNSGYTF
size: -
J: TRBJ1-2
D: TRBD1
length: 14
V: TRBV4-3

DNA: TGTGCCAGCTCATCCGACAGAAACACTGAAGCTTTCTTT
CDR3: CASSSDRNTEAFF
size: -
J: TRBJ1-1
D: -
length: 13
V: TRBV18

DNA: TGTGCCAGCAGTGGAGGCCCCGGGAACGAAGAGACCCAGTACTTC
CDR3: CASSGGPGNEETQYF
size: -
J: TRBJ2-5
D: -
length: 15
V: TRBV2

DNA: TGTGCCAGCACCTCGAGGGGGGGACGGACTGAAGCTTTCTTT
CDR3: CASTSRGGRTEAFF
size: medium-sized
J: TRBJ1-1
D: -
length: 14
V: TRBV28

DNA: TGTGCCAGCAGTTACTCGAATTGGGACTCTAGCTCCTACGAGCAGTACTTC
CDR3: CASSYSNWDSSSYEQYF
size: few
J: TRBJ2-7
D: -
length: 17
V: TRBV6-8

DNA: TGCGCCAGCAGCTTGTCAGGGCCGCAGACCCAGTACTTC
CDR3: CASSLSGPQTQYF
size: once
J: TRBJ2-5
D: -
length: 13
V: TRBV5-1

DNA: TGCGCCAGCAGCTTGTCGGGTGAACAGGGGACTGAAGCTTTCTTT
CDR3: CASSLSGEQGTEAFF
size: once
J: TRBJ1-1
D: TRBD1
length: 15
V: TRBV5-1

DNA: TGTGCCAGTAGTGGGCCTAGGACAGGGTCCACTGAAGCTTTCTTT
CDR3: CASSGPRTGSTEAFF
size: -
J: TRBJ1-1
D: TRBD1
length: 15
V: TRBV19

DNA: TGTGCCAGCAGCTTCCCGGGACAGAGACCGTTCTTC
CDR3: CASSFPGQRPFF
size: -
J: TRBJ2-1
D: TRBD1
length: 12
V: TRBV7-6

DNA: TGCGCCAGCAGCTTGGCCACAGGGGGGTATGGCTACACCTTC
CDR3: CASSLATGGYGYTF
size: -
J: TRBJ1-2
D: TRBD1
length: 14
V: TRBV5-1

DNA: TGTGCCAGCAGTTTGCAGGGTATCTACGAGCAGTACTTC
CDR3: CASSLQGIYEQYF
size: -
J: TRBJ2-7
D: -
length: 13
V: TRBV28

DNA: TGTGCCTGGAGAATCGACACCCGAGTCACTGAAGCTTTCTTT
CDR3: CAWRIDTRVTEAFF
size: -
J: TRBJ1-1
D: -
length: 14
V: TRBV30